This T cell receptor beta chain came from a study of blood T cell repertoires in COVID-19. Study as a whole: COVID-19 samples from acute and convalescent phases originated in the United States, Italy and Spain. T cells, B-cell-depleted T cells, or PBMCs provided the cDNA or gDNA that served as material.

CDR1 and CDR2 from the germline V gene are MGHRA and YSYEKL. CDR3 length: 15 residues. V lost 1 base to trimming and J lost 4 bases, with 11 bases between them. Method: immunoSEQ multiplex PCR; TCRdb's copy keeps in-frame clones and lacks some. The table lists more than 95,000 clones, approximately 86% of them singletons. This sequence joins TRBV4-1 and TRBJ1-5; D possibly corresponds to TRBD1 (5 bases). Sequenced material: peripheral blood. The TCR comes from a woman aged 55 to 70 in a cohort sampled during active or convalescent COVID-19. The CDR3 here is CASSQVMGGNQPQHF. The CDR3 nucleotides are TGCGCCAGCAGCCAAGTTATGGGGGGGAATCAGCCCCAGCATTTT.